This paragraph covers one T cell receptor beta chain sequence. Its target is not known. On sorted subsets, replicate PCRs used 200 to 250 ng DNA, or 27,000 or so T cell genomes. Profiled with immunoSEQ multiplex PCR; TCRdb holds only in-frame clones, not every one. The repertoire consists of over 2 million clones, with about 95% occurring once and the leading ten covering about 1.1%. Terminally differentiated effector memory CD45RA+ cells were excluded by CCR7 positive selection of CD45RO-negative cells. This record comes from a study of shared clonotypes between healthy human individuals. Background on the study: CD4 naive and memory got three plates each, CD8 naive two, CD8 memory one.

Study conclusions and caveats: About 5.2% was the fraction of naive CD4 clonotypes found shared across several donors.

This CDR3 contains 13 residues. Germline V gives CDR1 MNHNY, CDR2 SVGAGI (reference sequence). Trimming shortened V by 2 bases and J by 4 bases, and 8 bases separated the two germline ends. The sample was naive CD8+ T cells sorted from blood. The origin of this receptor is a man between 18 and 29 years old in good health. The chain joins TRBV6-6 to TRBJ2-5; no definite D call. The CDR3 nucleotides are TGTGCCAGCAGTTACGGGCTATTAGAGACCCAGTACTTC. This gives the protein CASSYGLLETQYF.